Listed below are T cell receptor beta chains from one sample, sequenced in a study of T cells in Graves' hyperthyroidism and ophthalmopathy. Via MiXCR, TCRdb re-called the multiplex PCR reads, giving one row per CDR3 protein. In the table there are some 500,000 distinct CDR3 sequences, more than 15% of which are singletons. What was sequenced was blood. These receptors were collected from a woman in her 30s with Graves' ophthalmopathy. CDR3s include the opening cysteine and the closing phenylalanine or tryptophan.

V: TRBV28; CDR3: CASSTSTGTGPAGELFF
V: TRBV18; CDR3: CASSTTGELFF
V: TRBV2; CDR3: CASNFELIGANVLTF
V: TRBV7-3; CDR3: CASSFAPGQGADTQYF
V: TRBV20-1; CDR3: CSAREIAAQYF
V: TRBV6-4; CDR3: CASSGGRETDTQYF
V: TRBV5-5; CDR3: CASSPLGGLETQYF
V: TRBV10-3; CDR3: CAISESSIQGEHEKLFF
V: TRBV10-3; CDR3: CAIKRGQGAGNEQFF
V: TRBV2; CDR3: CASSGGLVNEQYF
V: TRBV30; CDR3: CAWSAVATSYNEQFF
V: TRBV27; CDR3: CASSPWTSGSAGELFF
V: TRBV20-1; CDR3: CSAPGTSGSRTYEQYF
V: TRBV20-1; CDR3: CSARDQGPRAYNEQFF
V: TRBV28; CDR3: CASHTLNTEAFF
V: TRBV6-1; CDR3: CASGRAGQETQYF
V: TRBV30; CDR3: CAWSGLRGAQYF
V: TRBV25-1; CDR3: CASSELGESPPHF
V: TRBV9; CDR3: CASSVEPGDTGELFF
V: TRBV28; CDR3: CASSFGSKGYGYTF
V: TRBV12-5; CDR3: CASGLVTNSYNEQFF
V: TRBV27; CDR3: CASSWTGQSNQPQHF
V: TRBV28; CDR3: CAGGGQGDTEAFF
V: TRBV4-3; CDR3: CASSQDRVNIQYF
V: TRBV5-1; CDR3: CASSLEGRSEAFF
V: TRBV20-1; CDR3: CSAGTSGSGTQYF